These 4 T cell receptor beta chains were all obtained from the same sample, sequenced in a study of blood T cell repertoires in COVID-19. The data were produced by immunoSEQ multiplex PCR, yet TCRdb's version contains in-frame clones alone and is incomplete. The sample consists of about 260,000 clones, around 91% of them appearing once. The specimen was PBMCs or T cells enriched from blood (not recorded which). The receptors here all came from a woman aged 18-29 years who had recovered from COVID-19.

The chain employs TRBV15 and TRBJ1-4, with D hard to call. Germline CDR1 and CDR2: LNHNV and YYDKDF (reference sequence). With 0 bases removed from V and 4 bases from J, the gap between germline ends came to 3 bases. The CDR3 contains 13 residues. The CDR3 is CATSRDHNEKLFF. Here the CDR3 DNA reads TGTGCCACCAGCAGAGATCATAATGAAAAACTGTTTTTT.

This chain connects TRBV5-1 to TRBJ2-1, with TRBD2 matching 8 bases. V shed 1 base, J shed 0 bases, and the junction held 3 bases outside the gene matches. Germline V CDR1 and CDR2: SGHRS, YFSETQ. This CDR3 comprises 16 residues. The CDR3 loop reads CASSLTSGPSYNEQFF. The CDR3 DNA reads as TGCGCCAGCAGCTTGACTAGCGGCCCCTCCTACAATGAGCAGTTCTTC.

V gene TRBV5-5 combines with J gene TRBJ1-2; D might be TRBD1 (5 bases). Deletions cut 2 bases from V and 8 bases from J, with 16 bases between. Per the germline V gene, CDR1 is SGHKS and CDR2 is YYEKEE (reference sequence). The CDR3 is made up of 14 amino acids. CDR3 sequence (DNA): TGTGCCAGCAGCTTCCTTTTCGACAGCCTCGGCTACACCTTC. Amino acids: CASSFLFDSLGYTF.

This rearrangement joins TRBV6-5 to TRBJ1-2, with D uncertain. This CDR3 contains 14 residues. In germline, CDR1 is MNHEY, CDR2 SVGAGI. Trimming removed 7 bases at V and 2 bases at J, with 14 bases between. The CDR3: CASTYGGQNYGYTF. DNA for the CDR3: TGTGCCAGCACCTACGGCGGGCAGAACTATGGCTACACCTTC.